Listed below are T cell receptor beta chains from one sample, sequenced in a study of cytomegalovirus exposure and HLA in healthy donors. Sequenced by immunoSEQ multiplex PCR; TCRdb stores in-frame clones only, minus some. The table shows about 150,000 clones, with approximately 80% occurring only once. Sequencing used PBMCs. The receptors originated from a man aged 25-40 years in good health and CMV-seropositive. CDR3s include the opening cysteine and the closing phenylalanine or tryptophan. Each record gives: clone size, V gene, J gene, D gene, CDR3 protein, CDR3 DNA. A D gene is named only where the DNA matches it firmly. Some rows have no size entry. The others give once, few or many, or a class for an expanded clone.

clone size: .
V gene: TRBV14
J gene: TRBJ2-1
D gene: TRBD2
CDR3 protein: CASSQTGGGRYNEQFF
CDR3 DNA: TGTGCCAGCAGCCAGACTGGGGGGGGGAGATACAATGAGCAGTTCTTC

clone size: .
V gene: TRBV10-1
J gene: TRBJ1-1
D gene: TRBD1
CDR3 protein: CASRGGRGDTEAFF
CDR3 DNA: TGCGCCAGCAGGGGGGGCAGGGGGGACACTGAAGCTTTCTTT

clone size: .
V gene: TRBV7-8
J gene: TRBJ2-3
D gene: .
CDR3 protein: CASSLKPGLYTDTQYF
CDR3 DNA: TGTGCCAGCAGCCTCAAACCGGGACTGTACACAGATACGCAGTATTTT

clone size: once
V gene: TRBV7-2
J gene: TRBJ1-2
D gene: .
CDR3 protein: CASSRQQADGYTF
CDR3 DNA: TGTGCCAGCAGCCGCCAGCAAGCGGATGGCTACACCTTC

clone size: few
V gene: TRBV4-2
J gene: TRBJ1-1
D gene: .
CDR3 protein: CASSLLPGGMNTEAFF
CDR3 DNA: TGTGCCAGCAGCCTCCTACCCGGGGGGATGAACACTGAAGCTTTCTTT

clone size: .
V gene: TRBV5-4
J gene: TRBJ2-7
D gene: .
CDR3 protein: CASSLDRGGAGEQYF
CDR3 DNA: TGTGCCAGCAGCTTGGATCGAGGTGGGGCGGGGGAGCAGTACTTC

clone size: few
V gene: TRBV5-4
J gene: TRBJ2-7
D gene: TRBD1
CDR3 protein: CASSTEDRFGYEQYF
CDR3 DNA: TGTGCCAGCAGCACCGAGGACAGGTTTGGCTACGAGCAGTACTTC

clone size: .
V gene: TRBV5-1
J gene: TRBJ2-3
D gene: .
CDR3 protein: CASSVEGHQGTDTQYF
CDR3 DNA: TGCGCCAGCAGCGTGGAGGGACACCAAGGCACAGATACGCAGTATTTT

clone size: .
V gene: TRBV6-5
J gene: TRBJ2-7
D gene: TRBD1
CDR3 protein: CASRGDRRTYEQYF
CDR3 DNA: TGTGCCAGCAGAGGGGACAGGCGAACCTACGAGCAGTACTTC

clone size: .
V gene: TRBV7-2
J gene: TRBJ2-1
D gene: .
CDR3 protein: CASSLAGTLTYNEQFF
CDR3 DNA: TGTGCCAGCAGCTTAGCGGGGACTCTGACCTACAATGAGCAGTTCTTC

clone size: .
V gene: TRBV30
J gene: TRBJ1-5
D gene: .
CDR3 protein: CAWSVQGGNQPQHF
CDR3 DNA: TGTGCCTGGAGTGTACAGGGAGGGAATCAGCCCCAGCATTTT

clone size: few
V gene: TRBV28
J gene: TRBJ2-1
D gene: .
CDR3 protein: CASARDGSNNEQFF
CDR3 DNA: TGTGCCAGCGCCCGGGACGGGAGTAACAATGAGCAGTTCTTC

clone size: once
V gene: TRBV5-1
J gene: TRBJ2-1
D gene: TRBD2
CDR3 protein: CASSPGTSGDYNEQFF
CDR3 DNA: TGCGCCAGCAGCCCAGGGACTAGCGGGGACTACAATGAGCAGTTCTTC

clone size: .
V gene: TRBV5-4
J gene: TRBJ2-3
D gene: TRBD2
CDR3 protein: CASSIPGTRADTQYF
CDR3 DNA: TGTGCCAGCAGCATCCCCGGGACTAGAGCAGATACGCAGTATTTT

clone size: .
V gene: TRBV5-1
J gene: TRBJ2-3
D gene: .
CDR3 protein: CASSGRTSTDTQYF
CDR3 DNA: TGCGCCAGCAGCGGGAGGACTAGCACAGATACGCAGTATTTT

clone size: .
V gene: TRBV9
J gene: TRBJ1-2
D gene: TRBD1
CDR3 protein: CASSVGQGLGYTF
CDR3 DNA: TGTGCCAGCAGCGTTGGACAGGGATTGGGCTACACCTTC

clone size: .
V gene: TRBV4-2
J gene: TRBJ2-1
D gene: TRBD2
CDR3 protein: CASSQDVASGYNEQFF
CDR3 DNA: TGTGCCAGCAGCCAAGATGTGGCTAGCGGATACAATGAGCAGTTCTTC

clone size: .
V gene: TRBV5-4
J gene: TRBJ1-2
D gene: .
CDR3 protein: CANSLVAAVTPRGYTF
CDR3 DNA: TGTGCCAACAGCTTGGTAGCAGCCGTGACGCCTCGTGGCTACACCTTC

clone size: .
V gene: TRBV28
J gene: TRBJ2-7
D gene: .
CDR3 protein: CASSFSGGRGEQYF
CDR3 DNA: TGTGCCAGCAGTTTTTCTGGAGGCCGTGGGGAGCAGTACTTC

clone size: .
V gene: TRBV5-1
J gene: TRBJ1-2
D gene: .
CDR3 protein: CASSEAGQTYGYTF
CDR3 DNA: TGCGCCAGCAGTGAGGCAGGGCAAACCTATGGCTACACCTTC

clone size: .
V gene: TRBV6-1
J gene: TRBJ1-1
D gene: .
CDR3 protein: CASRYQWGDAFF
CDR3 DNA: TGTGCCAGCAGGTATCAGTGGGGGGATGCTTTCTTT

clone size: .
V gene: TRBV7-2
J gene: TRBJ2-7
D gene: TRBD1
CDR3 protein: CASSRRGQSSYEQYF
CDR3 DNA: TGTGCCAGCAGCCGTAGGGGACAGTCCTCCTACGAGCAGTACTTC

clone size: .
V gene: TRBV19
J gene: TRBJ1-5
D gene: .
CDR3 protein: CASSIAAGVSNQPQHF
CDR3 DNA: TGTGCCAGTAGTATAGCCGCGGGGGTTAGCAATCAGCCCCAGCATTTT

clone size: .
V gene: TRBV29-1
J gene: TRBJ2-7
D gene: .
CDR3 protein: CSVPNARGGEQYF
CDR3 DNA: TGCAGCGTTCCCAACGCCCGAGGAGGCGAGCAGTACTTC

clone size: .
V gene: TRBV7-7
J gene: TRBJ1-5
D gene: .
CDR3 protein: CASSHNGEGTGNQPQHF
CDR3 DNA: TGTGCTAGCAGTCATAACGGCGAGGGTACGGGCAATCAGCCCCAGCATTTT

clone size: .
V gene: TRBV10-3
J gene: TRBJ2-5
D gene: .
CDR3 protein: CAISGGIQETQYF
CDR3 DNA: TGTGCCATCAGTGGGGGCATCCAAGAGACCCAGTACTTC

clone size: .
V gene: TRBV2
J gene: TRBJ1-3
D gene: .
CDR3 protein: CASSRVGASGNTIYF
CDR3 DNA: TGTGCCAGCAGCCGTGTGGGGGCCTCTGGAAACACCATATATTTT

clone size: .
V gene: TRBV28
J gene: TRBJ1-1
D gene: .
CDR3 protein: CASTRRQEAEAFF
CDR3 DNA: TGTGCCAGCACTCGTAGACAGGAGGCTGAAGCTTTCTTT

clone size: .
V gene: TRBV5-6
J gene: TRBJ2-7
D gene: .
CDR3 protein: CASSSSGVEQYF
CDR3 DNA: TGTGCCAGCAGCTCCTCAGGGGTTGAGCAGTACTTC

clone size: .
V gene: TRBV15
J gene: TRBJ2-6
D gene: .
CDR3 protein: CATSREVYSGANVLTF
CDR3 DNA: TGTGCCACCAGCAGGGAGGTCTACTCTGGGGCCAACGTCCTGACTTTC

clone size: .
V gene: TRBV7-3
J gene: TRBJ1-1
D gene: .
CDR3 protein: CASSSGRGRGNEAFF
CDR3 DNA: TGTGCCAGCAGCTCAGGGAGAGGGCGGGGTAATGAAGCTTTCTTT

clone size: .
V gene: TRBV6-6
J gene: TRBJ2-1
D gene: .
CDR3 protein: CASKADSYNEQFF
CDR3 DNA: TGTGCCAGCAAAGCGGACTCCTACAATGAGCAGTTCTTC

clone size: few
V gene: TRBV29-1
J gene: TRBJ2-2
D gene: TRBD1
CDR3 protein: CSVAVQGANTGELFF
CDR3 DNA: TGCAGCGTTGCCGTACAGGGGGCGAACACCGGGGAGCTGTTTTTT

clone size: .
V gene: TRBV11-2
J gene: TRBJ1-1
D gene: .
CDR3 protein: CASSTTRSVEAFF
CDR3 DNA: TGTGCCAGCAGCACAACCCGATCCGTCGAAGCTTTCTTT

clone size: once
V gene: TRBV10-3
J gene: TRBJ1-1
D gene: TRBD1
CDR3 protein: CAISEGQTNTEAFF
CDR3 DNA: TGTGCCATCAGCGAGGGACAGACGAACACTGAAGCTTTCTTT

clone size: once
V gene: TRBV5-1
J gene: TRBJ2-3
D gene: TRBD1
CDR3 protein: CASSLGDRDQTDTQYF
CDR3 DNA: TGCGCCAGCAGCTTGGGAGACAGGGATCAGACAGATACGCAGTATTTT

clone size: .
V gene: TRBV28
J gene: TRBJ2-7
D gene: .
CDR3 protein: CASSQPTLARGDDEQYF
CDR3 DNA: TGTGCCAGCAGTCAACCCACCCTAGCCAGGGGGGACGACGAGCAGTACTTC

clone size: .
V gene: TRBV29-1
J gene: TRBJ2-5
D gene: .
CDR3 protein: CSGKEPSQTQYF
CDR3 DNA: TGCAGCGGTAAAGAACCGAGCCAAACCCAGTACTTC

clone size: .
V gene: TRBV7-9
J gene: TRBJ1-2
D gene: .
CDR3 protein: CASSPQGFGYGYTF
CDR3 DNA: TGTGCCAGCAGCCCGCAGGGCTTTGGCTATGGCTACACCTTC

clone size: .
V gene: TRBV4-2
J gene: TRBJ2-1
D gene: TRBD2
CDR3 protein: CASSRGYSGSFVNEQFF
CDR3 DNA: TGTGCCAGCAGCCGAGGTTATAGCGGGAGTTTCGTAAATGAGCAGTTCTTC

clone size: .
V gene: TRBV19
J gene: TRBJ2-3
D gene: TRBD2
CDR3 protein: CASSPGLALSTDTQYF
CDR3 DNA: TGTGCCAGTAGTCCGGGACTAGCCCTAAGCACAGATACGCAGTATTTT